Listed below are T cell receptor beta chains from one sample, sequenced in a study of identical twins. TCRdb used MiXCR to reprocess the 5' RACE reads, holding one entry per CDR3 protein. The sample contains 350,000 or so distinct CDR3 sequences, roughly 12% of which appear only once. This sample also appeared in a second study, on yellow fever vaccine responses in identical twins.

Sequenced: CD8+ T cells sorted from blood. The receptors were gathered from a woman between 18 and 29 years old in good health. Each CDR3 is given with its conserved first and last residue. Fields, in order: CDR3 DNA, CDR3 protein, V gene, clone size, J gene, D gene. A D gene is named only where the DNA matches it firmly. The listing skips clone size in some rows; elsewhere it reads once, few, many or a size class.

TGCGCCAGCAGCCAAGGAGTGGGAGGGATAATATATAATTCACCCCTCCACTTT CASSQGVGGIIYNSPLHF TRBV4-1 few TRBJ1-6 -
TGTGCCAGCAGCGACCCTCGACAGTTCTTC CASSDPRQFF TRBV6-1 few TRBJ2-1 -
TGTGCCAGCAGCAAAGGAGGCGGAGGGGGCCCAGATACGCAGTATTTT CASSKGGGGGPDTQYF TRBV21-1 many TRBJ2-3 -
TGTGCCAGCAGCCCCTCCGCAATAGCGGGAGTGGGCAATGAGCAGTTCTTC CASSPSAIAGVGNEQFF TRBV7-3 - TRBJ2-1 TRBD2
TGTGCCAGCAGGTTGGCGGGGCAAGAGACCCAGTACTTC CASRLAGQETQYF TRBV28 few TRBJ2-5 -
TGCAGTGCTAGAGATCTTTACAGGGGGCCAACCTACGAGCAGTACTTC CSARDLYRGPTYEQYF TRBV20-1 - TRBJ2-7 TRBD1
TGCGCCAGCAGCCAAGAGAAAAGTGTTTCCTACGAGCAGTACTTC CASSQEKSVSYEQYF TRBV4-1 - TRBJ2-7 -
TGTGCCAGCAGCCCTCTACCGGGATATGGTATTGAGCAGTTCTTC CASSPLPGYGIEQFF TRBV7-2 few TRBJ2-1 -
TGTGCCAGCAGCATTACATTGAACACTGAAGCTTTCTTT CASSITLNTEAFF TRBV12-3/TRBV12-4 - TRBJ1-1 -
TGTGCCACCCGACTAGCGGGAGGTTTGTACGAGCAGTACTTC CATRLAGGLYEQYF TRBV10-3 few TRBJ2-7 TRBD2
TGTGCCAGCAGCGGGGACTACGGGGGGGAGCTGTTTTTT CASSGDYGGELFF TRBV3-1 - TRBJ2-2 TRBD2
TGTGCCAGCTGCCTTACGGGCCGATACAATGAGCAGTTCTTC CASCLTGRYNEQFF TRBV7-9 - TRBJ2-1 -
TGTGCCAGCAGCTTCGCGGTAGCCTACGAGCAGTACTTC CASSFAVAYEQYF TRBV11-2 - TRBJ2-7 -
TGCAGCGTTGTCAGGCAGGGGGCATATGAGCAGTTCTTC CSVVRQGAYEQFF TRBV29-1 many TRBJ2-1 TRBD1
TGTGCCAGCTCACCACCGGGGACAGGGAAATACAATGAGCAGTTCTTC CASSPPGTGKYNEQFF TRBV18 - TRBJ2-1 TRBD1
TGCAGTGCTAGAGTACGAGTTACGGGGGCGGTGGTAGCCGGGGAGCTGTTTTTT CSARVRVTGAVVAGELFF TRBV20-1 few TRBJ2-2 -
TGTGCCAGCAGCTCAGGGGGACAGGGCGGCTACGAGCAGTACTTC CASSSGGQGGYEQYF TRBV11-3 - TRBJ2-7 TRBD1
TGCAGTGCTACAGAGACGGGGGAGACCCAGTACTTC CSATETGETQYF TRBV20-1 few TRBJ2-5 -
TGCGCCAGCAGCCAGGAGGGGCCAGGGATTGAAGCTTTCTTT CASSQEGPGIEAFF TRBV4-1 few TRBJ1-1 -
TGTGCCAGCAGTTACAGGACAATCGGGGAGCTGTTTTTT CASSYRTIGELFF TRBV28 - TRBJ2-2 -
TGTGCCAGCAGCGTAGGTAGCGGGCGCTCGGACACCGGGGAGCTGTTTTTT CASSVGSGRSDTGELFF TRBV9 - TRBJ2-2 TRBD2
TGTGCCAGCAGTCCACCGGGACTAGCGGGAGTTGATGAGCAGTTCTTC CASSPPGLAGVDEQFF TRBV12-3/TRBV12-4 many TRBJ2-1 TRBD2
TGTGCCAGCAGCCCGGTCCCAGCGAACACCGGGGAGCTGTTTTTT CASSPVPANTGELFF TRBV7-9 few TRBJ2-2 -
TGTGCCAGTAACAGGGGAAACGGGGAGCTGTTTTTT CASNRGNGELFF TRBV19 few TRBJ2-2 TRBD1
TGTGCCAGCGTGCTCCCGCACGGGCGACCAAGCCAGCCCCAGCATTTT CASVLPHGRPSQPQHF TRBV7-9 many TRBJ1-5 -
TGTGCCAGCAGTTTCGACACCTGGGGAGGGGCTCCGAACACCGGGGAGCTGTTTTTT CASSFDTWGGAPNTGELFF TRBV2 few TRBJ2-2 TRBD2
TGTGCCAGCAGCCGGGGACTAGCGGCCCTCGAGCTGTTTTTT CASSRGLAALELFF TRBV13 few TRBJ2-2 TRBD2
TGTGCCAGCACCAAGGGACAGACGAACACTGAAGCTTTCTTT CASTKGQTNTEAFF TRBV7-9 - TRBJ1-1 TRBD1
TGTGCCAGCAGCAGAGGGACCCAGTACTTC CASSRGTQYF TRBV2 once TRBJ2-5 -
TGCGCCAGCAGCCATAGCGACAGGGATACAGATACGCAGTATTTT CASSHSDRDTDTQYF TRBV4-1 - TRBJ2-3 TRBD1
TGTGCTAGTAGAGCGGGAGGGCCCTACGAGCAGTACTTC CASRAGGPYEQYF TRBV12-5 - TRBJ2-7 TRBD2
TGTGCCAGCAGCGAATGGGACAGGGGTACGGAGACCCAGTACTTC CASSEWDRGTETQYF TRBV7-9 - TRBJ2-5 TRBD1
TGTGCCAGCAGCTTCAGGGTCCACGAGCAGTACTTC CASSFRVHEQYF TRBV7-9 - TRBJ2-7 -